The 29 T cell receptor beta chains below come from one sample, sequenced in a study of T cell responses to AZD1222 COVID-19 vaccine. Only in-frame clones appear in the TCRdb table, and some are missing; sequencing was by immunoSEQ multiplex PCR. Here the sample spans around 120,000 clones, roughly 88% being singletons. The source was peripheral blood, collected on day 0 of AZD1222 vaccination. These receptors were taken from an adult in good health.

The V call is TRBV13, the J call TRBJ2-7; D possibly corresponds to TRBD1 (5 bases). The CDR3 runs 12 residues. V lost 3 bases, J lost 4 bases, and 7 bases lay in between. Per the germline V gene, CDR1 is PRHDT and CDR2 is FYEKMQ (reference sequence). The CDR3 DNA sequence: TGTGCCAGCAGCTTGGGGCAATACGAGCAGTACTTC. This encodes CASSLGQYEQYF.

The CDR3 region is CASSPGQGESQPQHF. Here the CDR3 DNA reads TGTGCCAGCTCACCCGGACAGGGGGAGTCTCAGCCCCAGCATTTT. V and J are TRBV18 and TRBJ1-5; 10 bases are a match to TRBD1. Germline V gives CDR1 KGHSH, CDR2 LQKENI. Trimming at V came to 3 bases and at J to 6 bases, leaving 5 bases not matched to a gene. The CDR3 is made up of 15 amino acids.

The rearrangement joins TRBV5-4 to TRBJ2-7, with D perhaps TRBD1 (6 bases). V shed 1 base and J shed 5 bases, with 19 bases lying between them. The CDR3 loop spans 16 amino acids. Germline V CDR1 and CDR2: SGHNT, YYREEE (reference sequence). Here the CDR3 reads CASSLLSRGFEDEQYF. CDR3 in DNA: TGTGCCAGCAGCTTGTTGTCCAGGGGATTTGAGGACGAGCAGTACTTC.

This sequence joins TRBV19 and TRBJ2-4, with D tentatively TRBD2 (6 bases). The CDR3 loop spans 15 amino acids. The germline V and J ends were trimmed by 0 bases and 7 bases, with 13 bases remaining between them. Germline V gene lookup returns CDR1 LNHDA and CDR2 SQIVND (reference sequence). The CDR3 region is CASSIDHSGGNIQYF. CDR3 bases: TGTGCCAGTAGTATAGATCACTCCGGGGGTAACATTCAGTACTTC.

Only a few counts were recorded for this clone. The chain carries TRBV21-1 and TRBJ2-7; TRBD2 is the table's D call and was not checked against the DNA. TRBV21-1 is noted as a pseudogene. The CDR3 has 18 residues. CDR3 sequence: CASSKIAPKAGVPYEQYF. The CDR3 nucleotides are TGTGCCAGCAGCAAAATCGCGCCGAAAGCGGGAGTCCCCTACGAGCAGTACTTC.

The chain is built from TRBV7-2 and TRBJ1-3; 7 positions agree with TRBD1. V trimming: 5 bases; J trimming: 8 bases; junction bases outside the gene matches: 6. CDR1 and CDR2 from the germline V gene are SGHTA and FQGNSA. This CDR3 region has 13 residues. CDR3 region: CASSRQGGDTIYF. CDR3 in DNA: TGTGCCAGCAGCAGACAGGGCGGGGACACCATATATTTT.

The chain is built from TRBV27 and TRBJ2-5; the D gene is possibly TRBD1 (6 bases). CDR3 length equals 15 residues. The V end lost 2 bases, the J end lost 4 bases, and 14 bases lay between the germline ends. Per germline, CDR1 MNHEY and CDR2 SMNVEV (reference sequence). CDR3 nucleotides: TGTGCCAGCAGTTTACTGGGCCTCAGGGGAGAGACCCAGTACTTC. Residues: CASSLLGLRGETQYF.

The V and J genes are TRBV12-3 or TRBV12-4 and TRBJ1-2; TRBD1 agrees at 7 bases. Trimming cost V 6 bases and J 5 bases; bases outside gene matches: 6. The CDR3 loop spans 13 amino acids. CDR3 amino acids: CASSRDSKYGYTF. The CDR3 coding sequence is TGTGCCAGCAGCCGGGACAGCAAGTATGGCTACACCTTC.

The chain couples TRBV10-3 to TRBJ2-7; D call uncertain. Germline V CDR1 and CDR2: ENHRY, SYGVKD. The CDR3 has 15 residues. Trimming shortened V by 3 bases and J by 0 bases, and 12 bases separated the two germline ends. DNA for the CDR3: TGTGCCATCAGTGACTCAGGTTTTAGCTCCTACGAGCAGTACTTC. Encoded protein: CAISDSGFSSYEQYF.

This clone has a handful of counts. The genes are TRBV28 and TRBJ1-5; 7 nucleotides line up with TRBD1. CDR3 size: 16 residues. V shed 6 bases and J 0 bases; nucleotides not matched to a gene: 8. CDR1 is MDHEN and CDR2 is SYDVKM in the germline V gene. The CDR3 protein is CASRHLYRGSNQPQHF. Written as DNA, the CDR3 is TGTGCCAGCAGACATCTTTACAGGGGTAGCAATCAGCCCCAGCATTTT.

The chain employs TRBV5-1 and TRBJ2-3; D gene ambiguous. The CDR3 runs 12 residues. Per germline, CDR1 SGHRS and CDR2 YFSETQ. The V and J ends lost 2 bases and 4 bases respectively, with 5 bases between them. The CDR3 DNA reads TGCGCCAGCAGCTTAGACCCAGATACGCAGTATTTT. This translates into CASSLDPDTQYF. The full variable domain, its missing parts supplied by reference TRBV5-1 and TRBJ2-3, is KAGVTQTPRYLIKTRGQQVTLSCSPISGHRSVSWYQQTPGQGLQFLFEYFSETQRNKGNFPGRFSGRQFSNSRSEMNVSTLELGDSALYLCASSLDPDTQYFGPGTRLTVL.

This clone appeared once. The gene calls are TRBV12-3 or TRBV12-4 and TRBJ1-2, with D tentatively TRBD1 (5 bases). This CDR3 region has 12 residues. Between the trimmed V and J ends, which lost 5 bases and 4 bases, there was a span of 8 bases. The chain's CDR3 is CASSRDGYGYTF. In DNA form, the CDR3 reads TGTGCCAGCAGTAGGGACGGCTATGGCTACACCTTC.

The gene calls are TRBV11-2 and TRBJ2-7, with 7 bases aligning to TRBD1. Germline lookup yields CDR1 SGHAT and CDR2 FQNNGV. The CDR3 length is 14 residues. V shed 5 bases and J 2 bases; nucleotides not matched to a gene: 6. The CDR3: CASSRDSVAYEQYF. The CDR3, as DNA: TGTGCCAGCAGCCGGGACAGCGTCGCCTACGAGCAGTACTTC. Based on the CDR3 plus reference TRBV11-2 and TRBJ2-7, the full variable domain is EAGVAQSPRYKIIEKRQSVAFWCNPISGHATLYWYQQILGQGPKLLIQFQNNGVVDDSQLPKDRFSAERLKGVDSTLKIQPAKLEDSAVYLCASSRDSVAYEQYFGPGTRLTVT.

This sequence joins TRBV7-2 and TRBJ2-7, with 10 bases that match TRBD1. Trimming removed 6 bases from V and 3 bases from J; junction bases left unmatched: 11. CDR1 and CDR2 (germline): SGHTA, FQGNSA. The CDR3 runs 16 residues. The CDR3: CASRPQGQGRGYEQYF. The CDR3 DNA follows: TGTGCCAGCAGACCGCAGGGACAGGGGCGCGGCTACGAGCAGTACTTC.

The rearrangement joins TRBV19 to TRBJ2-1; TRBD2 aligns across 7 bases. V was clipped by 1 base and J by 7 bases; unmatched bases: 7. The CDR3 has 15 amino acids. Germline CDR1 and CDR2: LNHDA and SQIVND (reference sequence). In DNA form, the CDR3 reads TGTGCCAGTAGTATAGTCCGAGGGAGGGTGAATGAGCAGTTCTTC. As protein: CASSIVRGRVNEQFF.

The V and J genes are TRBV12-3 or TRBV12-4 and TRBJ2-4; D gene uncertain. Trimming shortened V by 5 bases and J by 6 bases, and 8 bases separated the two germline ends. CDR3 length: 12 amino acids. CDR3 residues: CASSLSRNIQYF. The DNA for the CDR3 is TGTGCCAGCAGTCTATCTAGAAACATTCAGTACTTC.

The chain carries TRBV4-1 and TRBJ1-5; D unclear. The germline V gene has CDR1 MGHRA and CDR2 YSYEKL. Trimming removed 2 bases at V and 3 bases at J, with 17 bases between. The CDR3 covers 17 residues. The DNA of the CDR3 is TGCGCCAGCAGCCAAACGGTTCTACGACACTACAATCAGCCCCAGCATTTT. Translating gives CASSQTVLRHYNQPQHF.

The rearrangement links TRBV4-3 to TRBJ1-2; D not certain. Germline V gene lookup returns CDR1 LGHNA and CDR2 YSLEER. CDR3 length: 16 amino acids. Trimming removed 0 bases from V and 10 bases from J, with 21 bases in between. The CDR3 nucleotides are TGCGCCAGCAGCCAAGACCGGTGGAGCGACGTCTTCGACTACACCTTC. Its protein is CASSQDRWSDVFDYTF.

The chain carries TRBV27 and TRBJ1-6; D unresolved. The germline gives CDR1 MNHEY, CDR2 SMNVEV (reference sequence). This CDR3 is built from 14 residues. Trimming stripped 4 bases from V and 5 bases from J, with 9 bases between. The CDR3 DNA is TGTGCCAGCAGTTCCCAGGCCCATAATTCACCCCTCCACTTT. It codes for CASSSQAHNSPLHF.

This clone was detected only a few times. The CDR3 protein is CASSARLLARDIQYF. The DNA of the CDR3 is TGTGCCAGCAGCGCCCGGCTACTAGCGAGAGACATTCAGTACTTC. This chain links TRBV5-6 with TRBJ2-4; 7 nucleotides align to TRBD2. Germline lookup yields CDR1 SGHDT and CDR2 YYEEEE. The CDR3 spans 15 residues. With V trimmed by 4 bases and J by 8 bases, 12 bases remained unmatched.

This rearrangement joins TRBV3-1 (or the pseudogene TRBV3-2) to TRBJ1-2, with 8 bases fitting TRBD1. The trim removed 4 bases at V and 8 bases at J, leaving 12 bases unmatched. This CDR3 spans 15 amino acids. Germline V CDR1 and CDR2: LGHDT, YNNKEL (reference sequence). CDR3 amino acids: CASSPDRGRSWGYTF. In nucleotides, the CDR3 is TGTGCCAGCAGCCCTGACAGGGGACGGTCTTGGGGCTACACCTTC.

In nucleotides, the CDR3 is TGTGCCAGCAGCGGCCGGGACAGGGGTTATTCACCCCTCCACTTT. Amino acid sequence: CASSGRDRGYSPLHF. The chain combines TRBV9 with TRBJ1-6; TRBD1 aligns across 10 bases. V trimming: 3 bases; J trimming: 8 bases; junction bases outside the gene matches: 5. This CDR3 has 15 amino acids. CDR1 and CDR2 from the germline V gene are SGDLS and YYNGEE.

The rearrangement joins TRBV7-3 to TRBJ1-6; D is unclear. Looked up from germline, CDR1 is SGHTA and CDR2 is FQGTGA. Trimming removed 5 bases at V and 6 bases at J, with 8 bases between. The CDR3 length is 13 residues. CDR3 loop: CASSLPGNSPLHF. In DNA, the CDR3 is TGTGCCAGCAGCCTCCCGGGTAATTCACCCCTCCACTTT.

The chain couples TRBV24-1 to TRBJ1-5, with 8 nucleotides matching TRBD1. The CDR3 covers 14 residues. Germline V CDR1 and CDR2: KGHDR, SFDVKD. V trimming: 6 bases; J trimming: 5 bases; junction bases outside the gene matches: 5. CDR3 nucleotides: TGTGCCACCAGTCAACAGGGGGTAGATCAGCCCCAGCATTTT. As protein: CATSQQGVDQPQHF.

CDR3 protein: CASSQDRAETQYF. The CDR3 nucleotides are TGTGCCAGCAGCCAGGACAGGGCAGAGACCCAGTACTTC. The V gene is TRBV7-3, the J gene TRBJ2-5; 8 bases are a match to TRBD1. CDR1 is SGHTA and CDR2 is FQGTGA in the germline V gene. This CDR3 has 13 residues. V lost 5 bases, J lost 4 bases, and 3 bases stayed unmatched.

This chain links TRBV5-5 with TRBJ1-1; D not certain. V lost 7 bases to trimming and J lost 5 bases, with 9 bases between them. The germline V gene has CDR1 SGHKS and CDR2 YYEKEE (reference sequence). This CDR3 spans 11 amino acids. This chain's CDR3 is CASGPGTEAFF. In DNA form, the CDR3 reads TGTGCCAGCGGGCCCGGTACTGAAGCTTTCTTT. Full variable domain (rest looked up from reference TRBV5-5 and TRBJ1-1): DAGVTQSPTHLIKTRGQQVTLRCSPISGHKSVSWYQQVLGQGPQFIFQYYEKEERGRGNFPDRFSARQFPNYSSELNVNALLLGDSALYLCASGPGTEAFFGQGTRLTVV.

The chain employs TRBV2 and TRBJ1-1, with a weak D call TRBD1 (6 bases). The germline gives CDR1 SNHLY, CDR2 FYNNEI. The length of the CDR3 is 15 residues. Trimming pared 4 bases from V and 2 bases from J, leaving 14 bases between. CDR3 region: CASSGGRGGNTEAFF. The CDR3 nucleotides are TGTGCCAGCAGTGGGGGACGGGGGGGCAACACTGAAGCTTTCTTT.

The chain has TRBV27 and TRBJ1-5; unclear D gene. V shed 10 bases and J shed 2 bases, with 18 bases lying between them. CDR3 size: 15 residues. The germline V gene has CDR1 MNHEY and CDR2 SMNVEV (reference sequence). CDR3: CATNPLSEGNQPQHF. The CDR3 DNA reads TGTGCCACCAATCCTTTATCGGAAGGCAATCAGCCCCAGCATTTT.

DNA of the CDR3: TGTGCCAGCTCAGCTGGAGTTGGGGAGCAGTACTTC. Translated: CASSAGVGEQYF. This chain links TRBV18 with TRBJ2-7; D call uncertain. The V gene lost 5 bases and the J gene lost 7 bases, with 12 bases spanning the gap. This CDR3 region has 12 residues. From germline, CDR1 is KGHSH and CDR2 LQKENI.